This TCR beta chain appears in the sequencing data of a study of CD8 T cells in ankylosing spondylitis. General observations from the study: Researchers report that disease-linked clones proved CD8+ and relatively rare in peripheral blood. There were earlier reports of some motif variants in reactive arthritis synovial fluid and blood. In ankylosing spondylitis blood, a motif of 7 to 9 highly homologous TCR beta variants appeared characteristic. The authors reported significant enrichment of disease-linked clones in matched ankylosing spondylitis synovial fluid.

Germline CDR1 is SGHRS and CDR2 is YFSETQ. Trimming cost V 3 bases and J 5 bases, with 20 bases left between them. This CDR3 has 17 residues. Quantitative molecular-barcoded 5'-RACE generated the TCR beta libraries. From the 5' RACE reads, TCRdb called clonotypes with MiXCR, one entry per CDR3 protein. The profile shows about 440,000 distinct CDR3 sequences, 17% of them singletons. There are many counts of this clonotype. What it recognizes is unknown. The receptor's source is a male donor with ankylosing spondylitis. The rearrangement uses TRBV5-1 and TRBJ1-4, with a possible D match to TRBD1 (6 bases). Sequencing input: blood, either unsorted or a sorted T cell fraction (not recorded which). CDR3 protein: CASSWGLQTGGNEKLFF. DNA of the CDR3: TGCGCCAGCAGCTGGGGCCTTCAGACAGGCGGGAATGAAAAACTGTTTTTT.